The next 7 T cell receptor beta chains were all read from a single sample in a study of spatial heterogeneity in lung cancer. TCRdb re-analysed the 5' RACE reads in MiXCR, keeping a single row per CDR3 protein. The table shows about 92,000 distinct CDR3 sequences, with 10% to 15% occurring only once. Time point reported: sample taken at primary tumor resection. Without sorting, whole RNA was sequenced from tumor, nontumor lung or frozen PBMC. The material was PBMCs, obtained at surgery. Receptor source: a male donor with early-stage non-small cell lung cancer.

This chain uses TRBV7-2 with TRBJ1-3, with D unclear. Per the germline V gene, CDR1 is SGHTA and CDR2 is FQGNSA. The CDR3 is 15 amino acids. Deletions cut 2 bases from V and 0 bases from J, with 8 bases between. CDR3 loop: CASSLTANSGNTIYF. In DNA, the CDR3 is TGTGCCAGCAGCTTAACAGCGAACTCTGGAAACACCATATATTTT.

The table lists this clonotype with many counts. This chain connects TRBV9 to TRBJ1-1; no definite D call. V shed 0 bases and J shed 5 bases, with 11 bases lying between them. Germline CDR1 reads SGDLS; CDR2 reads YYNGEE. The CDR3 has 14 amino acids. The CDR3 nucleotides are TGTGCCAGCAGCGTAGCTTATAGAGGAACTGAAGCTTTCTTT. This sequence encodes CASSVAYRGTEAFF.

This clonotype was seen more than once but under ten times. The chain employs TRBV6-2 or TRBV6-3 and TRBJ2-5, with D perhaps assigned TRBD1 or TRBD2 (5 bases each). V was shortened by 7 bases and J by 0 bases, with 15 bases between the two germline ends. CDR1 is MNHEY and CDR2 is SVGEGT in the germline V gene. CDR3 length equals 15 residues. This CDR3 is CASIRGGNHQETQYF. Written as DNA, the CDR3 is TGTGCCAGCATCCGTGGGGGAAACCACCAAGAGACCCAGTACTTC.

The chain couples TRBV3-1 to TRBJ2-5; TRBD2 is a possible D gene (5 bases). The germline gives CDR1 LGHDT, CDR2 YNNKEL (reference sequence). V was clipped by 2 bases and J by 4 bases, with 14 bases between them. The CDR3 consists of 15 residues. The CDR3 reads CASSQMVLSGETQYF. DNA of the CDR3: TGTGCCAGCAGCCAAATGGTCCTGAGCGGAGAGACCCAGTACTTC.

This clonotype was recorded many times. The gene calls are TRBV20-1 and TRBJ1-1, with D unresolved. V was clipped by 1 base and J by 3 bases, with 15 bases between them. The CDR3 is 15 residues long. Germline CDR1 and CDR2: DFQATT and SNEGSKA (reference sequence). The chain's CDR3 is CSARVPGIRDTEAFF. The CDR3 DNA reads TGCAGTGCTAGAGTGCCTGGGATTCGGGACACTGAAGCTTTCTTT.

At least ten counts were recorded for this clonotype. The rearrangement uses TRBV7-2 and TRBJ2-3, with a weak D call TRBD1 (5 bases). CDR1 SGHTA and CDR2 FQGNSA come from the germline V gene. The CDR3 is made up of 15 amino acids. Between the trimmed V and J ends, which lost 0 bases and 6 bases, there was a span of 13 bases. CDR3 region: CASSLADTGVDTQYF. The CDR3 DNA sequence: TGTGCCAGCAGCTTAGCCGACACAGGTGTGGATACGCAGTATTTT.

Many counts were recorded for this clonotype. The chain links TRBV5-1 to TRBJ2-7; 7 bases map to TRBD1. Germline CDR1 reads SGHRS; CDR2 reads YFSETQ. The CDR3 loop spans 15 amino acids. V shed 0 bases and J 2 bases; nucleotides not matched to a gene: 5. This CDR3 reads CASSLDRGPAYEQYF. In nucleotides, the CDR3 is TGCGCCAGCAGCTTGGATAGGGGGCCCGCCTACGAGCAGTACTTC.